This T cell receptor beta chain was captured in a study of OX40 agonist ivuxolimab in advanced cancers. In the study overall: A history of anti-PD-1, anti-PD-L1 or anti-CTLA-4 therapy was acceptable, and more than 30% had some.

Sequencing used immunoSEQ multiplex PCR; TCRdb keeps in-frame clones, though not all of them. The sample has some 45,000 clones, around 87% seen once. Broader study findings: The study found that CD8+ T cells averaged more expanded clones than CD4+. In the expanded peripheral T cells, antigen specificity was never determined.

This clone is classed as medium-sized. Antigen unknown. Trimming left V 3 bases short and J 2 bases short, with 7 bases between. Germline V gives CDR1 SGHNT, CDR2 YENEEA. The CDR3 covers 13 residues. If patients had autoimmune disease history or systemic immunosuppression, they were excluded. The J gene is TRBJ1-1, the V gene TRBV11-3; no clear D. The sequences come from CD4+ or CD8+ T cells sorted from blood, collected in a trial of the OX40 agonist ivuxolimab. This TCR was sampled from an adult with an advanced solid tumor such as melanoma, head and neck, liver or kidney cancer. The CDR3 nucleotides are TGTGCCAGCAGCTTGTGGGGAAACACTGAAGCTTTCTTT. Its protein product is CASSLWGNTEAFF.